The TCR beta chain described here comes from a study of cytomegalovirus exposure and HLA in healthy donors. The PCR ran on 60 Vbeta and 13 Jbeta primers. Clones were read by immunoSEQ multiplex PCR, and TCRdb kept only the in-frame ones, dropping some. The repertoire holds about 160,000 clones, with approximately 70% as singletons. CDR1 is SGHVS, CDR2 FQNEAQ, per germline. Trimming removed 4 bases at V and 1 base at J, with 11 bases between. The CDR3 contains 15 residues. Study-level results: About 87% or about 30% of the time was how often most TCR beta V segments were productive, according to an earlier analysis. The presence/absence work took it that sequencing depth was about the same across donors. As a later analysis showed, a missense DCLRE1C variant was linked to trimming of TCR beta V- and J-genes.

A word on this clone: The antigen is unknown.

The receptor comes from a man aged 35 to 55 in good health and CMV-seropositive. Sample: PBMCs. V usage is TRBV7-8 and J usage is TRBJ2-1; D is possibly TRBD2 (5 bases). The CDR3 loop is CASSSIRGSYNEQFF. CDR3 coding DNA: TGTGCCAGCAGCTCAATCCGGGGTTCCTACAATGAGCAGTTCTTC. The full variable domain, rest sourced from reference TRBV7-8 and TRBJ2-1, is GAGVSQSPRYKVAKRGQDVALRCDPISGHVSLFWYQQALGQGPEFLTYFQNEAQLDKSGLPSDRFFAERPEGSVSTLKIQRTQQEDSAVYLCASSSIRGSYNEQFFGPGTRLTVL.